A single sample gave rise to the 12 T cell receptor beta chains below, sequenced in a study of T cells and copy number aberrations in small-cell lung cancer. Repertoires were generated with immunoSEQ multiplex PCR, while TCRdb's copy carries only in-frame clones and drops some. The sample includes 9,500 to 10,000 clones, about 75% of them seen just once. The sequencing sample was made of normal tissue next to the tumor. Receptor source: a man aged 55-75 years with small cell lung cancer.

The J gene is TRBJ2-5, the V gene TRBV2, with TRBD2 matching 10 bases. This CDR3 has 16 residues. The V segment lost 4 bases and the J segment 2 bases; nucleotides outside the gene matches: 7. Germline loops: CDR1 SNHLY, CDR2 FYNNEI. CDR3 in DNA: TGTGCCAGCAGTGGCACCGGGACTAGCGTACAAGAGACCCAGTACTTC. This encodes CASSGTGTSVQETQYF. Variable domain in full (rest from reference TRBV2 and TRBJ2-5): EPEVTQTPSHQVTQMGQEVILRCVPISNHLYFYWYRQILGQKVEFLVSFYNNEISEKSEIFDDQFSVERPDGSNFTLKIRSTKLEDSAMYFCASSGTGTSVQETQYFGPGTRLLVL.

The V call is TRBV20-1, the J call TRBJ2-7, with a tentative D call TRBD1 (6 bases). CDR1 and CDR2 (germline): DFQATT, SNEGSKA (reference sequence). Deletions cut 8 bases from V and 1 base from J, with 9 bases between. The CDR3 runs 11 residues. CDR3 residues: CSSGQSYEQYF. The DNA for the CDR3 is TGCAGTTCCGGACAGTCCTACGAGCAGTACTTC.

The J gene is TRBJ2-5, the V gene TRBV5-1; 8 bases line up with TRBD2. This CDR3 comprises 14 residues. The V gene's germline CDR1 is SGHRS and CDR2 YFSETQ. Trimming took 4 bases from V and 1 from J; bases not matched to a gene: 3. The CDR3: CASSTTSAQETQYF. The CDR3 DNA is TGCGCCAGCAGCACGACTAGCGCCCAAGAGACCCAGTACTTC. Full variable domain (remainder filled in from reference TRBV5-1 and TRBJ2-5): KAGVTQTPRYLIKTRGQQVTLSCSPISGHRSVSWYQQTPGQGLQFLFEYFSETQRNKGNFPGRFSGRQFSNSRSEMNVSTLELGDSALYLCASSTTSAQETQYFGPGTRLLVL.

By its share, this clone is medium-sized. V is TRBV5-1 and J is TRBJ1-1; D not resolved. Germline CDR1 reads SGHRS; CDR2 reads YFSETQ. This CDR3 has 14 amino acids. Trimming removed 4 bases at V and 4 bases at J, with 14 bases between. The CDR3 bases are TGCGCCAGCAGCAACCCCCGAGTTGGCACTGAAGCTTTCTTT. This translates into CASSNPRVGTEAFF.

The sample holds a few counts of this clone. V gene TRBV6-4 combines with J gene TRBJ2-1, with D possibly being TRBD2 (6 bases). The CDR3 has 12 residues. The V gene lost 6 bases and the J gene lost 7 bases, with 10 bases spanning the gap. Germline assignment: CDR1 MRHNA and CDR2 SNTAGT. As DNA, the CDR3 is TGTGCCAGCAGCCCAGGGAGGAATGAGCAGTTCTTC. Translating gives CASSPGRNEQFF.

V gene TRBV6-1 combines with J gene TRBJ2-5, with D tentatively TRBD1 or TRBD2 (6 bases each). Trimming left V 8 bases short and J 4 bases short, with 14 bases between. This CDR3 comprises 13 residues. From germline, CDR1 is MNHNS and CDR2 SASEGT. The CDR3 region has the DNA TGTGCCAGCTCGGGGGCCCCTCTAGAGACCCAGTACTTC. This sequence encodes CASSGAPLETQYF.

This clone occurred a few times. This chain uses TRBV10-3 with TRBJ1-2, with D unresolved. This CDR3 comprises 13 residues. Germline V gives CDR1 ENHRY, CDR2 SYGVKD. Trimming shortened V by 6 bases and J by 4 bases, and 12 bases separated the two germline ends. Here the CDR3 DNA reads TGTGCCATCAGCCGACATGTGAGCTATGGCTACACCTTC. This translates into CAISRHVSYGYTF.

The V and J genes are TRBV6-1 and TRBJ2-3; 8 positions agree with TRBD2. The CDR3 is 15 residues long. Germline values: CDR1 MNHNS, CDR2 SASEGT. The V and J ends lost 6 bases and 0 bases, in that order; junction bases with no gene match: 5. CDR3 DNA: TGTGCCAGCAGGTCAGCGGGGGCTAGCACAGATACGCAGTATTTT. Translating gives CASRSAGASTDTQYF.

The gene calls are TRBV29-1 and TRBJ2-3, with TRBD2 identical over 11 bases. Germline V gene lookup returns CDR1 SQVTM and CDR2 ANQGSEA. This CDR3 region has 19 residues. V was pared by 7 bases and J by 4 bases, with 22 bases of the junction left unmatched. The DNA of the CDR3 is TGCAGCGCCGGCACCGGGGGCTGGTGGCGGACTAGCGGGCCAGATACGCAGTATTTT. Protein product: CSAGTGGWWRTSGPDTQYF.

CDR3 amino acids: CASTQLAGGPDEQFF. The DNA of the CDR3 is TGTGCCAGCACTCAACTAGCGGGAGGGCCCGATGAGCAGTTCTTC. This sequence joins TRBV6-1 and TRBJ2-1; 13 bases map to TRBD2. CDR1 is MNHNS and CDR2 is SASEGT in the germline V gene. V shed 7 bases, J shed 8 bases, and the junction held 8 bases outside the gene matches. The CDR3 contains 15 residues.

This clone was observed a single time. The CDR3 protein is CARSAGLAGAGSYEQYF. CDR3 nucleotides: TGTGCCAGAAGCGCGGGACTAGCGGGAGCCGGCTCCTACGAGCAGTACTTC. The chain recombines TRBV5-3 with TRBJ2-7; 14 nucleotides align to TRBD2. TRBV5-3 is marked as an open reading frame, function uncertain. V lost 4 bases and J lost 0; bases outside the gene matches: 6. The CDR3 totals 17 residues.

There are a few counts of this clone. The chain is built from TRBV9 and TRBJ1-1; TRBD1 might be the D (5 bases). V lost 3 bases, J lost 1 base, and 10 bases lay in between. Per germline, CDR1 SGDLS and CDR2 YYNGEE. CDR3 size: 14 residues. This CDR3 is CASSAFQGNTEAFF. Here the CDR3 DNA reads TGTGCCAGCAGCGCCTTCCAGGGGAACACTGAAGCTTTCTTT.